One and the same sample provided the 10 T cell receptor beta chains below, sequenced in a study of blood T cell repertoires in COVID-19. Sequenced by immunoSEQ multiplex PCR; TCRdb stores in-frame clones only, minus some. The sample carries 150,000 to 200,000 clones, approximately 91% recorded once. Sequenced input: PBMCs or T cells enriched from blood (not recorded which). These receptors were taken from a young woman who had recovered from COVID-19.

The table lists this clone with a few counts. This sequence joins TRBV28 and TRBJ2-1; D possibly corresponds to TRBD2 (5 bases). Germline lookup yields CDR1 MDHEN and CDR2 SYDVKM. This CDR3 spans 15 amino acids. V was trimmed by 6 bases and J by 7 bases, leaving 19 bases between them. The chain's CDR3 is CASRPLGGDDNEQFF. CDR3 nucleotide sequence: TGTGCCAGCAGACCCCTTGGAGGTGACGATAATGAGCAGTTCTTC.

The CDR3: CASSFRGAGGHEQYF. CDR3 nucleotide sequence: TGTGCCAGCAGTTTTCGTGGAGCAGGGGGTCACGAGCAGTACTTC. The rearrangement joins TRBV28 to TRBJ2-7; 7 positions match TRBD1. Trimming cost V 3 bases and J 5 bases; bases outside gene matches: 10. CDR1 MDHEN and CDR2 SYDVKM come from the germline V gene. This CDR3 is built from 15 residues.

The rearrangement joins TRBV5-1 to TRBJ2-5, with TRBD1 matching over 10 bases. Germline CDR1 reads SGHRS; CDR2 reads YFSETQ. CDR3 length: 13 residues. V was clipped by 4 bases and J by 5 bases; unmatched bases: 2. This CDR3 is CASSRQGAETQYF. CDR3 coding DNA: TGCGCCAGCAGCCGACAGGGGGCCGAGACCCAGTACTTC.

The rearrangement uses TRBV28 and TRBJ2-7; no clear D. This CDR3 has 13 residues. The germline gives CDR1 MDHEN, CDR2 SYDVKM. V dropped 3 bases and J dropped 2 bases, with 8 bases sitting between them. CDR3 loop: CASSFSTTYEQYF. DNA for the CDR3: TGTGCCAGCAGTTTTTCTACCACCTACGAGCAGTACTTC.

V gene TRBV6-2 or TRBV6-3 combines with J gene TRBJ2-5; 8 nucleotides match TRBD1. The CDR3 totals 15 residues. Germline CDR1 is MNHEY and CDR2 is SVGEGT. The V segment lost 5 bases and the J segment 3 bases; nucleotides outside the gene matches: 8. The CDR3 is CASSTAQGAEETQYF. In DNA form, the CDR3 reads TGTGCCAGCAGTACCGCTCAGGGGGCTGAAGAGACCCAGTACTTC.

J is TRBJ1-1 and V is TRBV2, with D unresolved. CDR3 size: 14 residues. Trimming left V 2 bases short and J 5 bases short, with 12 bases between. The germline CDR1 and CDR2 sequences are SNHLY and FYNNEI. CDR3 loop: CASSESASATEAFF. DNA for the CDR3: TGTGCCAGCAGTGAAAGTGCCAGTGCAACTGAAGCTTTCTTT.

The rearrangement joins TRBV28 to TRBJ1-5; a possible D gene is TRBD1 (6 bases). The CDR3 loop spans 14 amino acids. The V end lost 6 bases, the J end lost 4 bases, and 13 bases lay between the germline ends. Germline V lookup: CDR1 MDHEN, CDR2 SYDVKM. CDR3 loop: CASRTGPFNQPQHF. The CDR3 DNA sequence: TGTGCCAGCAGGACAGGTCCTTTTAATCAGCCCCAGCATTTT.

This clone came up once. The J gene is TRBJ1-6, the V gene TRBV14; 7 bases align to TRBD1. Germline CDR1 reads SGHDN; CDR2 reads FVKESK. CDR3 length: 16 residues. The V and J ends lost 3 bases and 3 bases, in that order; junction bases with no gene match: 5. The CDR3 loop reads CASSHGQVIYNSPLHF. The CDR3 nucleotides are TGTGCCAGCAGCCATGGACAGGTGATCTATAATTCACCCCTCCACTTT. The whole variable domain, remainder taken from reference TRBV14 and TRBJ1-6, is EAGVTQFPSHSVIEKGQTVTLRCDPISGHDNLYWYRRVMGKEIKFLLHFVKESKQDESGMPNNRFLAERTGGTYSTLKVQPAELEDSGVYFCASSHGQVIYNSPLHFGNGTRLTVT.

The chain links TRBV4-1 to TRBJ1-3; unclear D gene. Germline CDR1 reads MGHRA; CDR2 reads YSYEKL. V gave up 0 bases and J gave up 4 bases, with 10 bases separating them. CDR3 size: 15 residues. The CDR3 DNA is TGCGCCAGCAGCCAAGATTCGTCAGAAGGAAACACCATATATTTT. It encodes CASSQDSSEGNTIYF.

The V call is TRBV14, the J call TRBJ2-3; tentatively, D is TRBD2 (6 bases). This CDR3 contains 15 residues. Per germline, CDR1 SGHDN and CDR2 FVKESK. V was pared by 0 bases and J by 4 bases, with 11 bases between. CDR3 nucleotides: TGTGCCAGCAGCCAAGATATACTAGCTGCAGATACGCAGTATTTT. Translating gives CASSQDILAADTQYF.